This is a list of T cell receptor beta chains from one sample in a study of shared clonotypes between healthy human individuals. Clones were read by immunoSEQ multiplex PCR, and TCRdb kept only the in-frame ones, dropping some. The sample lists about 690,000 clones, about 90% occurring once. Sequenced: memory CD8+ T cells from PBMCs. These receptors originate from a man aged 18 to 29 in good health. Some clones in this sample may be carry-over from other donors' samples. The CDR3 runs from the conserved cysteine through the conserved F or W. D genes are given only for firm matches. The listing skips clone size in some rows; elsewhere it reads once, few, many or a size class.

-,TRBV28,TRBD1,TRBJ1-2,CASSPAGTAYGYTF,TGTGCCAGCAGTCCCGCCGGGACAGCCTATGGCTACACCTTC
-,TRBV5-8,-,TRBJ1-1,CASSFREGVDTEAFF,TGTGCCAGCAGCTTTCGCGAGGGGGTAGACACTGAAGCTTTCTTT
-,TRBV6-5,-,TRBJ2-1,CASSYSNPNNEQFF,TGTGCCAGCAGTTACAGCAATCCCAACAATGAGCAGTTCTTC
-,TRBV7-2,TRBD1,TRBJ2-2,CASSPHPRTGVTGELFF,TGTGCCAGCAGCCCCCACCCCCGGACAGGGGTCACCGGGGAGCTGTTTTTT
-,TRBV9,-,TRBJ1-4,CASSAWTEGNEKLFF,TGTGCCAGCAGCGCCTGGACAGAGGGTAATGAAAAACTGTTTTTT
-,TRBV27,-,TRBJ2-1,CASSLLGLNEQFF,TGTGCCAGCAGTTTACTCGGGTTAAATGAGCAGTTCTTC
-,TRBV10-3,-,TRBJ2-3,CAISESMVGSRTDTQYF,TGTGCCATCAGTGAGTCTATGGTGGGGAGCCGGACAGATACGCAGTATTTT
-,TRBV4-1,TRBD2,TRBJ2-1,CASSHPAAGGYNEQFF,TGCGCCAGCAGCCACCCCGCAGCGGGAGGGTACAATGAGCAGTTCTTC
-,TRBV5-8,-,TRBJ1-5,CASSWGPENQPQHF,TGTGCCAGCAGCTGGGGCCCAGAAAATCAGCCCCAGCATTTT
-,TRBV11-3,-,TRBJ2-4,CASSSNPAGGLGEVIQYF,TGTGCCAGCAGCTCAAACCCCGCAGGAGGGCTCGGCGAGGTCATTCAGTACTTC
-,TRBV7-7,TRBD2,TRBJ2-2,CASSLSQRGSTGELFF,TGTGCCAGCAGCTTATCGCAGCGGGGCAGCACCGGGGAGCTGTTTTTT
-,TRBV30,-,TRBJ2-7,CAWRLGGEQYF,TGTGCCTGGAGATTGGGCGGCGAGCAGTACTTC
-,TRBV11-2,-,TRBJ1-2,CASSFFGTGPDYGYTF,TGTGCCAGCAGCTTCTTTGGGACGGGGCCCGACTATGGCTACACCTTC
once,TRBV6-5,-,TRBJ1-1,CASSRESTEAFF,TGTGCCAGCAGTAGGGAGAGCACTGAAGCTTTCTTT
-,TRBV5-4,-,TRBJ1-3,CASANQEAFGNTIYF,TGTGCCAGCGCCAACCAGGAAGCCTTTGGAAACACCATATATTTT
-,TRBV7-8,-,TRBJ1-5,CASSQDTRDLSNQPQHF,TGTGCCAGCAGCCAAGATACCAGGGACCTGAGCAATCAGCCCCAGCATTTT
-,TRBV30,-,TRBJ2-7,CAWSVQAQGTYEQYF,TGTGCCTGGAGTGTTCAAGCCCAGGGTACCTACGAGCAGTACTTC
-,TRBV28,-,TRBJ1-1,CASAAGQEAFF,TGTGCCAGCGCCGCTGGCCAGGAAGCTTTCTTT
-,TRBV5-6,-,TRBJ2-1,CASSSGGNEQFF,TGTGCCAGCAGCTCCGGCGGGAATGAGCAGTTCTTC
-,TRBV30,TRBD1,TRBJ2-5,CAWSKPGQGWQETQYF,TGTGCCTGGAGCAAACCGGGACAGGGATGGCAAGAGACCCAGTACTTC